The clone carrying this TCR beta chain was detected only a few times. How the authors handled the data: By means of reference gene primer amplification, nucleated cell counts were estimated. Assay used: immunoSEQ multiplex PCR; TCRdb lists only in-frame clones, some missing. V and J calls and clone size are those listed in that table; D and trimming were worked out from the DNA. Altogether 120,000 or so clones are present, roughly four fifths being singletons, with the ten largest covering roughly 10%. The sample originates from a study of blood T cell repertoires in COVID-19. Material: peripheral blood. The receptor was derived from a man in his 60s with acute or convalescent COVID-19.

The CDR3 loop reads CSVEFRSASPGTDTQYF. Here the CDR3 DNA reads TGCAGCGTTGAGTTTAGGTCGGCTAGCCCAGGCACAGATACGCAGTATTTT. This rearrangement joins TRBV29-1 to TRBJ2-3; possibly TRBD2 for D (5 bases). Germline loops: CDR1 SQVTM, CDR2 ANQGSEA. The CDR3 runs 17 residues. V gave up 3 bases and J gave up 1 base, with 20 bases separating them.